The 20 T cell receptor beta chains given below trace back to one sample, sequenced in a study of shared clonotypes between healthy human individuals. TCRdb's copy holds only in-frame clones and misses some; the assay was immunoSEQ multiplex PCR. The sample shows millions of clones, 85% to 95% of them seen only once. Sequencing was done on a sample of naive CD4+ T cells sorted from blood. As for subset: CD45RA+ positively selected. These receptors were obtained from a man aged 18 to 29 in good health.

The rearrangement joins TRBV19 to TRBJ1-3; a weak D match, TRBD1 (5 bases). The CDR3 sequence is 16 residues long. The germline CDR1 and CDR2 sequences are LNHDA and SQIVND (reference sequence). Trimming stripped 7 bases from V and 0 bases from J, with 16 bases between. CDR3 DNA sequence: TGTGCCAGTACCAGGGACGTCGCTAGCTCTGGAAACACCATATATTTT. Translating gives CASTRDVASSGNTIYF.

The rearrangement joins TRBV6-5 to TRBJ1-4, with 7 nucleotides matching TRBD1. Germline V gives CDR1 MNHEY, CDR2 SVGAGI. The J segment lost 9 bases and the V segment lost 3 bases, leaving 7 bases of the junction unmatched. The CDR3 covers 14 residues. CDR3 protein: CASSYDREGQKLFF. CDR3 nucleotides: TGTGCCAGCAGTTATGACAGGGAAGGACAAAAACTGTTTTTT.

The rearrangement links TRBV7-2 to TRBJ1-2, with D possibly TRBD1 on 5 matching bases. The CDR3 contains 14 residues. V was shortened by 4 bases and J by 8 bases, with 17 bases between the two germline ends. Germline V gives CDR1 SGHTA, CDR2 FQGNSA. The chain's CDR3 is CASSSGTAYGGYTF. The CDR3 region has the DNA TGTGCCAGCAGCTCCGGGACGGCTTATGGGGGCTACACCTTC.

The gene calls are TRBV14 and TRBJ1-1; D uncertain. In germline, CDR1 is SGHDN, CDR2 FVKESK. The CDR3 contains 15 residues. V dropped 0 bases and J dropped 4 bases, with 12 bases sitting between them. The CDR3 spells CASSQELGGITEAFF. DNA for the CDR3: TGTGCCAGCAGCCAAGAGTTGGGTGGTATCACTGAAGCTTTCTTT.

This clone appeared once. The J gene is TRBJ2-3, the V gene TRBV7-2; 8 nucleotides line up with TRBD2. CDR1 SGHTA and CDR2 FQGNSA come from the germline V gene. The CDR3 contains 16 residues. J was trimmed by 2 bases and V by 8 bases; bases with no gene match: 12. For the CDR3, the DNA is TGTGCCAGCTCCAGCGGGGCGGGAGGACCCACAGATACGCAGTATTTT. It is translated as CASSSGAGGPTDTQYF.

For this clone: This specimen includes other DNA sequences encoding the same CDR3. The rearrangement links TRBV15 to TRBJ2-3; D gene ambiguous. From germline, CDR1 is LNHNV and CDR2 YYDKDF (reference sequence). Trimming removed 3 bases from V and 3 bases from J, with 4 bases in between. The CDR3 loop spans 12 amino acids. The CDR3 protein is CATSRGTDTQYF. The DNA of the CDR3 is TGTGCCACCAGCAGGGGAACAGATACGCAGTATTTT.

A note on this clone: Other DNA sequences within the sample encode an identical CDR3. The chain joins TRBV5-1 to TRBJ1-1, with TRBD1 identical over 7 bases. This CDR3 has 15 amino acids. The germline V gene has CDR1 SGHRS and CDR2 YFSETQ. V dropped 0 bases and J dropped 1; count of bases not matched to a gene: 3. In nucleotides, the CDR3 is TGCGCCAGCAGCTTGGGGACAGGAGCGAACACTGAAGCTTTCTTT. Its protein product is CASSLGTGANTEAFF.

This chain connects TRBV5-6 to TRBJ2-5; D remains ambiguous. V was clipped by 3 bases and J by 7 bases, with 13 bases between them. Germline V gene sequence: CDR1 SGHDT, CDR2 YYEEEE. The CDR3 extends over 13 amino acids. The DNA for the CDR3 is TGTGCCAGCAGCTACAGCGAAAAGGGGACCCAGTACTTC. This encodes CASSYSEKGTQYF.

The chain combines TRBV19 with TRBJ1-2; D possibly corresponds to TRBD1 (6 bases). Germline CDR1 LNHDA, CDR2 SQIVND (reference sequence). V lost 6 bases and J lost 0, with 14 bases in between. The CDR3 is made up of 15 amino acids. The CDR3 region is CASRPDGQSNYGYTF. CDR3 DNA sequence: TGTGCCAGTAGACCAGACGGACAGTCTAACTATGGCTACACCTTC.

V usage is TRBV7-2 and J usage is TRBJ2-7; no definite D call. Germline V gives CDR1 SGHTA, CDR2 FQGNSA. This CDR3 is 14 amino acids long. Trimming stripped 3 bases from V and 3 bases from J, with 12 bases between. The CDR3 sequence is CASSLSAELYEQYF. CDR3 in DNA: TGTGCCAGCAGCTTGTCGGCAGAACTCTACGAGCAGTACTTC.

The chain is built from TRBV4-1 and TRBJ2-7; 10 bases are shared with TRBD2. From germline, CDR1 is MGHRA and CDR2 YSYEKL. The V and J ends lost 0 bases and 7 bases, in that order; junction bases with no gene match: 12. This CDR3 contains 17 residues. CDR3 in amino acids: CASSQEVGLAGVNEQYF. The CDR3 nucleotides are TGCGCCAGCAGCCAAGAGGTAGGGCTAGCGGGAGTGAATGAGCAGTACTTC.

The V gene is TRBV30, the J gene TRBJ2-3; D is unresolved. The CDR3 has 12 amino acids. Germline values: CDR1 GTSNPN, CDR2 SVGIG (reference sequence). V was trimmed by 2 bases and J by 1 base, leaving 4 bases between them. The CDR3 reads CAWSIGTDTQYF. The CDR3 DNA follows: TGTGCCTGGAGTATAGGCACAGATACGCAGTATTTT. Full variable domain (rest looked up from reference TRBV30 and TRBJ2-3): SQTIHQWPATLVQPVGSPLSLECTVEGTSNPNLYWYRQAAGRGLQLLFYSVGIGQISSEVPQNLSASRPQDRQFILSSKKLLLSDSGFYLCAWSIGTDTQYFGPGTRLTVL.

This chain joins TRBV2 and TRBJ2-1, with 12 bases fitting TRBD2. This CDR3 is 18 amino acids long. CDR1 SNHLY and CDR2 FYNNEI come from the germline V gene. Losses at the gene ends were 4 bases for V and 7 bases for J; bases not matched to a gene: 14. CDR3 region: CASSAVLTTSGRGNEQFF. As DNA, the CDR3 is TGTGCCAGCAGTGCGGTGCTGACGACTAGCGGGAGAGGGAATGAGCAGTTCTTC.

The J gene is TRBJ1-1, the V gene TRBV30, with 9 bases identical to TRBD1. Trimming at V came to 5 bases and at J to 2 bases, leaving 6 bases not matched to a gene. CDR1 GTSNPN and CDR2 SVGIG come from the germline V gene (reference sequence). This CDR3 spans 14 amino acids. The CDR3 reads CAWAPDRGNTEAFF. The CDR3 nucleotides read TGTGCCTGGGCCCCGGACAGGGGCAACACTGAAGCTTTCTTT. Full variable domain (missing parts from reference TRBV30 and TRBJ1-1): SQTIHQWPATLVQPVGSPLSLECTVEGTSNPNLYWYRQAAGRGLQLLFYSVGIGQISSEVPQNLSASRPQDRQFILSSKKLLLSDSGFYLCAWAPDRGNTEAFFGQGTRLTVV.

The chain is built from TRBV5-5 and TRBJ2-1; 11 bases align to TRBD1. Looked up from germline, CDR1 is SGHKS and CDR2 is YYEKEE (reference sequence). There are 16 residues in the CDR3. Trimming removed 0 bases from V and 7 bases from J; junction bases left unmatched: 6. The CDR3 nucleotides read TGTGCCAGCAGCTTGGAAGGGACAGGGGGTAGGAATGAGCAGTTCTTC. The encoded protein is CASSLEGTGGRNEQFF.

As for this clone: This sample includes further DNA sequences coding for the same CDR3. This chain links TRBV18 with TRBJ2-1, with a possible D match to TRBD2 (6 bases). The V and J ends lost 1 base and 0 bases respectively, with 7 bases between them. Germline CDR1 and CDR2: KGHSH and LQKENI. This CDR3 contains 15 residues. DNA of the CDR3: TGTGCCAGCTCACCACTAGCGGCCTCCTACAATGAGCAGTTCTTC. This encodes CASSPLAASYNEQFF.

This chain joins TRBV4-1 and TRBJ2-7; D gene uncertain. The CDR3 runs 15 residues. Trimming took off 4 bases at V and 4 bases at J, with 17 bases between the two ends. From germline, CDR1 is MGHRA and CDR2 YSYEKL. The CDR3 protein is CASSPRSSRPYEQYF. The CDR3 nucleotides are TGCGCCAGCAGCCCTCGATCGAGCAGGCCTTACGAGCAGTACTTC.

The chain uses TRBV18 and TRBJ1-4, with 7 bases fitting TRBD1. Germline trimming cut 0 bases from V and 8 bases from J; bases unmatched to any gene: 3. This CDR3 contains 14 residues. CDR1 is KGHSH and CDR2 is LQKENI in the germline V gene. The CDR3 nucleotides are TGTGCCAGCTCACCACCAGGGGGCCGGGAAAAACTGTTTTTT. This translates into CASSPPGGREKLFF.

The chain is built from TRBV18 and TRBJ1-1, with D perhaps matching TRBD1 (5 bases). The germline V gene has CDR1 KGHSH and CDR2 LQKENI. The CDR3 is 16 amino acids. Between the trimmed V and J ends, which lost 3 bases and 3 bases, there was a span of 17 bases. The CDR3 reads CASSPPGGGVDTEAFF. CDR3 DNA: TGTGCCAGCTCACCTCCGGGTGGGGGGGTGGACACTGAAGCTTTCTTT.

About this clone: Additional DNA sequences in this sample encode the identical CDR3. CDR3 coding DNA: TGCGCCAGCAGCTCTAGCGGGGGAAGCTCCTACAATGAGCAGTTCTTC. Translated, it gives CASSSSGGSSYNEQFF. The chain couples TRBV5-1 to TRBJ2-1, with 10 bases aligning to TRBD2. Germline-derived CDR1 and CDR2 are SGHRS and YFSETQ. J lost 0 bases, V lost 3 bases, and 3 bases had no gene match. There are 16 residues in the CDR3.